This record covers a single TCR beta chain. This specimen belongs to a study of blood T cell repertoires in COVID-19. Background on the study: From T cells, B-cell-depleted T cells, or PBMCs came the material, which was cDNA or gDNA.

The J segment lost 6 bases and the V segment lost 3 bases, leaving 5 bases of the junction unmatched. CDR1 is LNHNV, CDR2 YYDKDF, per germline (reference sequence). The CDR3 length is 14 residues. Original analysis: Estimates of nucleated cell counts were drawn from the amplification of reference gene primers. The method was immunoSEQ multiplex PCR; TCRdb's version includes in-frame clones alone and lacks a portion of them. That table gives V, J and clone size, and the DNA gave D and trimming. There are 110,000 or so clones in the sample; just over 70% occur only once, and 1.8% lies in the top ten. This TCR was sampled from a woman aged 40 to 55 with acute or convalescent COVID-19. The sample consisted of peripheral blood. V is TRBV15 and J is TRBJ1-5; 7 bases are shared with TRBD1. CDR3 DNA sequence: TGTGCCACCAGCAGCACAGCAGGGGGTCAGCCCCAGCATTTT. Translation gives CATSSTAGGQPQHF.